Shown below are 30 T cell receptor beta chains from a single sample sequenced in a study of CD8 T cells in Susac syndrome. Reverse transcription of roughly 0.5 to 1 ug RNA was carried out with random hexamers. TCRdb re-derived calls from the immunoSEQ multiplex PCR reads in MiXCR, one entry per CDR3 protein. Of over 150,000 distinct CDR3 sequences listed, about 95% are singletons. Sequences were obtained from CD4+ T cells from PBMCs. These receptors were collected from a human donor with Susac syndrome.

The V call is TRBV20-1, the J call TRBJ1-1; D remains ambiguous. The V end was cut by 3 bases, the J end by 10 bases, with 21 bases between. CDR3 length: 14 residues. Germline V gene lookup returns CDR1 DFQATT and CDR2 SNEGSKA (reference sequence). CDR3 coding DNA: TGCAGTGCTAGTTCGTGGGCCAAGAGGGATGGAGCTTTCTTT. Translated: CSASSWAKRDGAFF.

J is TRBJ1-5 and V is TRBV19, with D hard to call. The ends were cut back, 8 bases at V and 0 bases at J, with 11 bases in the middle. Germline CDR1 reads LNHDA; CDR2 reads SQIVND (reference sequence). The CDR3 is 14 residues long. The CDR3 nucleotides are TGTGCCAGTTCCGACATCGTTAGCAATCAGCCCCAGCATTTT. This sequence encodes CASSDIVSNQPQHF. The whole variable domain, filled in from reference TRBV19 and TRBJ1-5, reads DGGITQSPKYLFRKEGQNVTLSCEQNLNHDAMYWYRQDPGQGLRLIYYSQIVNDFQKGDIAEGYSVSREKKESFPLTVTSAQKNPTAFYLCASSDIVSNQPQHFGDGTRLSIL.

The chain is built from TRBV6-6 and TRBJ1-2; D is uncertain. V lost 0 bases to trimming and J lost 1 base, with 9 bases between them. The germline gives CDR1 MNHNY, CDR2 SVGAGI (reference sequence). The CDR3 extends over 15 amino acids. The CDR3 DNA follows: TGTGCCAGCAGTTACTCGCCCGGACGTAACTATGGCTACACCTTC. This translates into CASSYSPGRNYGYTF.

The chain recombines TRBV18 with TRBJ1-3; D is unresolved. The CDR3 is 15 amino acids. The germline CDR1 and CDR2 sequences are KGHSH and LQKENI. V lost 2 bases, J lost 4 bases, and 12 bases lay in between. The chain's CDR3 is CASSPVANPGNTIYF. The CDR3 region has the DNA TGTGCCAGCTCACCAGTCGCGAATCCAGGAAACACCATATATTTT.

This sequence joins TRBV5-1 and TRBJ1-1; tentatively, D is TRBD1 (5 bases). The germline V gene has CDR1 SGHRS and CDR2 YFSETQ. V was trimmed by 1 base and J by 6 bases, leaving 10 bases between them. The CDR3 totals 13 residues. CDR3: CASSLRGSAEAFF. The CDR3 coding sequence is TGCGCCAGCAGCTTGAGGGGTAGCGCTGAAGCTTTCTTT.

This chain uses TRBV4-2 with TRBJ2-1, with TRBD2 matching 11 bases. CDR3 size: 14 residues. The V and J ends lost 3 bases and 8 bases, in that order; junction bases with no gene match: 3. Germline loops: CDR1 LGHNA, CDR2 YNFKEQ. CDR3 amino acids: CASSQTLAGDEQFF. In DNA form, the CDR3 reads TGTGCCAGCAGCCAGACACTAGCGGGGGATGAGCAGTTCTTC.

The chain recombines TRBV5-4 with TRBJ1-2; D might be TRBD1 (5 bases). V lost 4 bases to trimming and J lost 5 bases, with 12 bases between them. The CDR3 runs 13 residues. Looked up from germline, CDR1 is SGHNT and CDR2 is YYREEE (reference sequence). The CDR3 loop reads CASSLGEAYGYTF. Here the CDR3 DNA reads TGTGCCAGCAGCCTGGGGGAGGCATATGGCTACACCTTC.

This clonotype was detected only once. The rearrangement links TRBV29-1 to TRBJ2-2; D might be TRBD1 (6 bases). Germline-derived CDR1 and CDR2 are SQVTM and ANQGSEA. Trimming took off 2 bases at V and 4 bases at J, with 17 bases between the two ends. The CDR3 is 16 residues long. CDR3 in DNA: TGCAGCGTTGAACAAACAGGGAGAGGAGGCACCGGGGAGCTGTTTTTT. Translating it yields CSVEQTGRGGTGELFF.

The chain is built from TRBV7-8 and TRBJ2-5; D gene uncertain. CDR1 and CDR2 from the germline V gene are SGHVS and FQNEAQ. V was shortened by 5 bases and J by 5 bases, with 6 bases between the two germline ends. CDR3 size: 11 residues. The CDR3 region is CASSPPETQYF. In DNA form, the CDR3 reads TGTGCCAGCAGCCCACCGGAGACCCAGTACTTC.

CDR3 sequence: CRLGQANTEAFF. DNA of the CDR3: TGCAGACTGGGACAAGCGAACACTGAAGCTTTCTTT. This chain connects TRBV20-1 to TRBJ1-1, with D perhaps TRBD1 (6 bases). The germline gives CDR1 DFQATT, CDR2 SNEGSKA (reference sequence). CDR3 size: 12 residues.

This chain joins TRBV4-2 and TRBJ1-2; 10 bases are a match to TRBD1. The CDR3 spans 15 residues. In germline, CDR1 is LGHNA, CDR2 YNFKEQ. V dropped 3 bases and J dropped 6; count of bases not matched to a gene: 7. CDR3 sequence reads: CASSHGSGTGDGYTF. The CDR3, as DNA: TGTGCCAGCAGCCATGGATCCGGGACAGGGGATGGCTACACCTTC.

The chain recombines TRBV30 with TRBJ2-1; D not certain. Germline CDR1 reads GTSNPN; CDR2 reads SVGIG (reference sequence). The CDR3 extends over 12 amino acids. The CDR3 DNA reads TGTGCTTCCGGACCCGTTCACAATGAGCAGTTCTTC. It yields the protein CASGPVHNEQFF.

This clonotype was seen once. This chain uses TRBV7-2 with TRBJ1-2; the D gene is possibly TRBD1 (5 bases). The germline V and J ends were trimmed by 1 base and 2 bases, with 11 bases remaining between them. Germline V lookup: CDR1 SGHTA, CDR2 FQGNSA. The CDR3 has 15 amino acids. The CDR3 region is CASSLGGPANYGYTF. The CDR3 bases are TGTGCCAGCAGCTTAGGGGGCCCCGCCAACTATGGCTACACCTTC.

The rearrangement joins TRBV29-1 to TRBJ1-1; 7 nucleotides match TRBD1. CDR1 is SQVTM and CDR2 is ANQGSEA in the germline V gene. The CDR3 runs to 14 residues. V shed 7 bases and J 4 bases; nucleotides not matched to a gene: 12. CDR3 residues: CSAKTGTLGTEAFF. As DNA, the CDR3 is TGCAGCGCCAAGACAGGGACGTTGGGCACTGAAGCTTTCTTT.

The CDR3 nucleotides are TGTGCCAGCAGCAAAACGGGCAGCCGCACAGATACGCAGTATTTT. This codes for CASSKTGSRTDTQYF. The chain joins TRBV21-1 to TRBJ2-3. TRBV21-1 is a listed pseudogene. The CDR3 sequence is 15 residues long.

The DNA of the CDR3 is TGCAGTGCAACCGGGACTAGCTTCACCGGGGAGCTGTTTTTT. Encoded protein: CSATGTSFTGELFF. The gene calls are TRBV20-1 and TRBJ2-2; TRBD2 aligns across 9 bases. Germline V gives CDR1 DFQATT, CDR2 SNEGSKA (reference sequence). V lost 6 bases, J lost 4 bases, and 6 bases stayed unmatched. This CDR3 region has 14 residues.

This chain uses TRBV7-2 with TRBJ1-4; perhaps TRBD1 as D (5 bases). Trimming took 5 bases from V and 3 from J, leaving 10 bases between them. The germline gives CDR1 SGHTA, CDR2 FQGNSA. This CDR3 is built from 14 residues. CDR3 DNA sequence: TGTGCCAGCAGCATCGGGACGCCTAATGAAAAACTGTTTTTT. Its protein is CASSIGTPNEKLFF.

This clonotype was recorded only once. J is TRBJ2-1 and V is TRBV18; the D gene is possibly TRBD2 (7 bases). Trimming cost V 6 bases and J 6 bases, with 15 bases left between them. This CDR3 is 14 amino acids long. Germline lookup yields CDR1 KGHSH and CDR2 LQKENI. The CDR3 DNA reads TGTGCCAGCTCGAGGGGGGGAGGCCCCAATGAGCAGTTCTTC. Its translation: CASSRGGGPNEQFF.

The chain has TRBV6-6 and TRBJ2-7; D is uncertain. The CDR3 sequence is 11 residues long. Germline assignment: CDR1 MNHNY and CDR2 SVGAGI (reference sequence). The V end lost 6 bases, the J end lost 3 bases, and 6 bases lay between the germline ends. The CDR3 loop reads CASSTIYEQYF. CDR3 nucleotide sequence: TGTGCCAGCAGCACCATCTACGAGCAGTACTTC.

CDR3 DNA: TGTGCCAGCTGCGGAGGGACTAGCGGGGACAATGAGCAGTTCTTC. It encodes CASCGGTSGDNEQFF. The gene calls are TRBV18 and TRBJ2-1, with 13 positions matching TRBD2. Germline CDR1 is KGHSH and CDR2 is LQKENI. J gave up 5 bases and V 7 bases, and 5 bases lay outside the gene matches. The CDR3 runs 15 residues.

This clonotype was detected only once. The genes are TRBV30 and TRBJ2-7; D is uncertain. Germline loops: CDR1 GTSNPN, CDR2 SVGIG (reference sequence). The V end was cut by 2 bases, the J end by 4 bases, with 12 bases between. The CDR3 spans 13 residues. The CDR3 sequence: CAWSPGPVYEQYF. As DNA, the CDR3 is TGTGCCTGGAGTCCAGGTCCGGTATACGAGCAGTACTTC.

V is TRBV7-9 and J is TRBJ2-7; no clear D. This CDR3 spans 12 amino acids. V dropped 5 bases and J dropped 3 bases, with 8 bases sitting between them. Germline V gene data show CDR1 as SEHNR and CDR2 as FQNEAQ (reference sequence). CDR3 region: CASSPKNYEQYF. The CDR3 bases are TGTGCCAGCAGCCCCAAGAACTACGAGCAGTACTTC.

The CDR3 reads CASSLGSDRGLFGYTF. The DNA of the CDR3 is TGTGCCAGCAGCTTAGGGTCGGACAGGGGGCTCTTTGGCTACACCTTC. This chain uses TRBV7-9 with TRBJ1-2, with 11 bases that match TRBD1. The V segment lost 1 base and the J segment 7 bases; nucleotides outside the gene matches: 8. The CDR3 has 16 residues. Germline CDR1 reads SEHNR; CDR2 reads FQNEAQ (reference sequence).

This sequence joins TRBV2 and TRBJ1-3; D call uncertain. Trimming cost V 4 bases and J 0 bases, with 7 bases left between them. Germline loops: CDR1 SNHLY, CDR2 FYNNEI. The CDR3 contains 14 residues. CDR3 protein: CASSVKFSGNTIYF. The CDR3 nucleotides read TGTGCCAGCAGTGTTAAATTCTCTGGAAACACCATATATTTT.

The V and J genes are TRBV30 and TRBJ2-5; no clear D. CDR1 is GTSNPN and CDR2 is SVGIG in the germline V gene (reference sequence). V was trimmed by 1 base and J by 2 bases, leaving 8 bases between them. CDR3 length equals 13 residues. CDR3: CAWSEATQETQYF. Here the CDR3 DNA reads TGTGCCTGGAGTGAAGCGACGCAAGAGACCCAGTACTTC.

The chain couples TRBV20-1 to TRBJ2-3, with TRBD1 as a possible D gene (6 bases). V lost 2 bases, J lost 2 bases, and 17 bases lay in between. The CDR3 sequence is 16 residues long. Germline lookup yields CDR1 DFQATT and CDR2 SNEGSKA (reference sequence). This CDR3 reads CSARLQGRGYTDTQYF. The CDR3 DNA reads TGCAGTGCTAGACTGCAGGGAAGGGGGTACACAGATACGCAGTATTTT.

The chain couples TRBV25-1 to TRBJ2-4; tentatively, D is TRBD1 or TRBD2 (5 bases each). Germline V gene lookup returns CDR1 MGHDK and CDR2 SYGVNS. The CDR3 contains 12 residues. The V gene lost 6 bases and the J gene lost 7 bases, with 10 bases spanning the gap. The CDR3 here is CASRDWGNIQYF. The CDR3 DNA reads TGTGCCAGCAGGGACTGGGGGAACATTCAGTACTTC.

The gene calls are TRBV20-1 and TRBJ2-5; 8 nucleotides line up with TRBD2. Germline assignment: CDR1 DFQATT and CDR2 SNEGSKA (reference sequence). Trimming cost V 2 bases and J 4 bases; bases outside gene matches: 6. The CDR3 is 14 amino acids. CDR3 amino acids: CSARLPGGPETQYF. The CDR3 bases are TGCAGTGCTAGACTTCCGGGAGGGCCAGAGACCCAGTACTTC.

This chain joins TRBV11-2 and TRBJ2-7, with D tentatively TRBD2 (6 bases). The CDR3 is made up of 13 amino acids. Trimming pared 1 base from V and 5 bases from J, leaving 9 bases between. Germline V gene sequence: CDR1 SGHAT, CDR2 FQNNGV. The CDR3 DNA is TGTGCCAGCAGCTTAGCGGGGGTCCACGAGCAGTACTTC. It yields the protein CASSLAGVHEQYF.

The chain recombines TRBV9 with TRBJ1-1; weak D call: TRBD1 (5 bases). There are 14 residues in the CDR3. Trimming shortened V by 6 bases and J by 7 bases, and 19 bases separated the two germline ends. Germline V lookup: CDR1 SGDLS, CDR2 YYNGEE. CDR3 in DNA: TGTGCCAGCAATAAAGGGGAGGGTGTTGGTGAAGCTTTCTTT. Encoded protein: CASNKGEGVGEAFF.